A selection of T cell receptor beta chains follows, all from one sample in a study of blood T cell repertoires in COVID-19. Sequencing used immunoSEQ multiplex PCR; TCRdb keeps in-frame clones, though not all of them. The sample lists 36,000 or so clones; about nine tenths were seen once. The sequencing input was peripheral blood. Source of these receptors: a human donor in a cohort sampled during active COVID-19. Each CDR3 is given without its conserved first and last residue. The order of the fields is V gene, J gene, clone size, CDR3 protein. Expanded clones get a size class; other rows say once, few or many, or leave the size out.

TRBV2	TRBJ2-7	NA	ASRPGLALDEQY
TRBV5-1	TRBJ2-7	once	ASSLSGESYEQY
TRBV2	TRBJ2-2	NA	ASSEVLAGVIPNTGELF
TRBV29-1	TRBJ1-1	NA	SVAQGTEAF
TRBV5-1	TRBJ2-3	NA	ASSLGPTGGGQGDTQY
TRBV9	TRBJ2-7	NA	ASSSGQGAYEQY
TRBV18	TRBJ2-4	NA	ASSPRTSGNENIQY
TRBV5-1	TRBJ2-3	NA	ASSLVPSGTDTQY
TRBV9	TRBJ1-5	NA	ASSVLQDRPLLSNQPQH
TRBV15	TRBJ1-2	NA	ATSNRESYYGYT
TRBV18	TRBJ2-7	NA	ASSPWEGSYEQY
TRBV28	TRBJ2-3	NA	ASTSGSGTDTQY
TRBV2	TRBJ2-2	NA	ASTLSGGPAGELF
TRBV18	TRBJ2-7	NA	ASSPSGTGVNEQY
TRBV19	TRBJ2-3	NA	ASSKYRDRVTDTQY
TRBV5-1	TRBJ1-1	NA	ASSLALLNTEAF
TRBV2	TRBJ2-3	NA	ASRLAGGADTQY
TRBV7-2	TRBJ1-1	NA	ASSFGGYGEAF
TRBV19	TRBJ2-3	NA	ASSMRGGPDTQY
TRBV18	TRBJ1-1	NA	ASSPEGAGTEAF
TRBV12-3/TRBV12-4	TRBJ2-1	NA	ASGRGNNEQF
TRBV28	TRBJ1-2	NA	ASSLDRGRGYT
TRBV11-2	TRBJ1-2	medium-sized	ASSPLRDMPYGYT
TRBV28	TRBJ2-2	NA	ASSLAGQGYTGELF
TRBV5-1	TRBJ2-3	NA	ASSSFGGTQY
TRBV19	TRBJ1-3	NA	ASNTGYAGNTIY
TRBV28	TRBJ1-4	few	ASSLPGQGSTNEKLF
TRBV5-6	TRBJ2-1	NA	ASSLTGTSGYNEQF
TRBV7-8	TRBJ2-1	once	ASSKDREKYNEQF
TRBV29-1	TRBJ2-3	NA	SVEDRGVDTQY
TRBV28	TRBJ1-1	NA	ASGIGTGGTEAF
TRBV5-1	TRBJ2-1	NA	ASSLGAGDVGEQF
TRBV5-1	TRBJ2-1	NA	ARPDRGECHNEQF
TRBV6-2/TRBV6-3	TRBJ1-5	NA	ASSSDRLENQPQH
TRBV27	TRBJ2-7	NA	ASSFRPGSSYEQY
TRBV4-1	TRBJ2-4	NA	ASSQGWRGTKNIQY
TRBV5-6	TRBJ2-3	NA	ASNPIAGGKVDTQY
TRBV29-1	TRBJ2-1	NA	SVRRDSSYNEQF
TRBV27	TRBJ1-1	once	ASSNPSRDRTKGEAF
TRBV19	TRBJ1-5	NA	ASTPPPGSGNQPQH
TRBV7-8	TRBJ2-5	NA	ASSLVRGEETQY
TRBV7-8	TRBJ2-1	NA	ASSLRLAGEGRTGEQF
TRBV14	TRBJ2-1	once	ASSNTGASGNEQF
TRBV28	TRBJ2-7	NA	ASRPDRVKVHEQY